Listed below are T cell receptor beta chains from one sample, sequenced in a study of T-cell reconstitution after alpha-beta-depleted transplantation in children. TCRdb reprocessed the PCR reads via MiXCR and lists one record per CDR3 protein. The sample lists about 870,000 distinct CDR3 sequences; around 15% were seen once. The source material was PBMCs, mostly from graft donor cells, sampled 360 days after TCRalphabeta/CD19-depleted stem cell transplant. All receptors derive from a male patient between 5 and 17 years old who had a stem cell transplant for acute lymphoblastic leukemia, so the T cells may come from the graft donor. CDR3s include the opening cysteine and the closing phenylalanine or tryptophan. A D gene is named only where the DNA matches it firmly. Expanded clones get a size class; other rows say once, few or many, or leave the size out.

clone_size j_call v_call d_call cdr3_nt cdr3_aa
few TRBJ1-3 TRBV5-1 TRBD1 TGCGCCAGCAGCCCCAGGGGGTTCTCTGGAAACACCATATATTTT CASSPRGFSGNTIYF
- TRBJ2-1 TRBV11-3 TRBD2 TGTGCCAGCAGCTCCCCCGGGACTAGCGGGAGCTATGAGCAGTTCTTC CASSSPGTSGSYEQFF
- TRBJ2-3 TRBV7-7 - TGTGCCAGCAGTCACTACAGGGCTGATACGCAGTATTTT CASSHYRADTQYF
- TRBJ2-7 TRBV12-3/TRBV12-4 - TGTGCCAGCAGTTACACGCGTAATGAGCAGTACTTC CASSYTRNEQYF
- TRBJ2-5 TRBV18 - TGTGCCAGCTCACCAGCGGGCAGGGGGGACCAAGAGACCCAGTACTTC CASSPAGRGDQETQYF
- TRBJ2-7 TRBV2 - TGTGCCAGCAGTCTGACCCTGCTTCTCGAGCAGTACTTC CASSLTLLLEQYF
- TRBJ2-1 TRBV20-1 TRBD2 TGCAGTGCTAGCCCATGGGCGGGAGGGCTTGAGCAGTTCTTC CSASPWAGGLEQFF
- TRBJ2-7 TRBV20-1 TRBD2 TGCAGTGCTAGAGATCGTACTAGCGTTACCTACGAGCAGTACTTC CSARDRTSVTYEQYF
- TRBJ2-1 TRBV5-1 - TGCGCCAACAGCTTGTCTAGTCGGATAATCAATGAGCAGTTCTTC CANSLSSRIINEQFF
- TRBJ1-1 TRBV11-2 - TGTGCCAGCAGCTGGAAAAACCCAGGGCACACTGAAGCTTTCTTT CASSWKNPGHTEAFF
few TRBJ1-2 TRBV13 - TGTGCCAGCAGCCCCAAGGTCCTCGGGCCAAGAGGGGGATATGGGGGCTACACCTTC CASSPKVLGPRGGYGGYTF
few TRBJ2-1 TRBV7-3 - TGTGCCAGCAGCTTACTATCGCGCGCCGACAACCTCAATGAGCAGTTCTTC CASSLLSRADNLNEQFF
few TRBJ2-1 TRBV18 TRBD1 TGTGCCAGCTCACCAGGGGACAGATACAATGAGCAGTTCTTC CASSPGDRYNEQFF
few TRBJ1-4 TRBV20-1 - TGCAGTGCTCCGAACAGGGCCGGAGGGGAAAAACTGTTTTTT CSAPNRAGGEKLFF
few TRBJ2-1 TRBV3-1 TRBD2 TGTGCCAGCAGCCCACGCGGGAGCGGCCACAATGAGCAGTTCTTC CASSPRGSGHNEQFF
few TRBJ2-7 TRBV20-1 - TGCAGTGCTAGAGCTTGGGACGGCTACGTCTACGAGCAGTACTTC CSARAWDGYVYEQYF
few TRBJ2-1 TRBV5-1 - TGCGCCAGCAGCCTGTACTCCGGGGTCGTCAATGAGCAGTTCTTC CASSLYSGVVNEQFF
few TRBJ2-1 TRBV7-6 TRBD1 TGTGCCAGCAGCCCCATCGACAGGGTAGGAAATGAGCAGTTCTTC CASSPIDRVGNEQFF
few TRBJ1-2 TRBV7-3 - TGTGCCAGCAGCTCCAGAGGAAGGGGTGGCTACACCTTC CASSSRGRGGYTF
few TRBJ1-2 TRBV7-2 - TGTGCCAGCAGCGCCTGGGGGCTCAGGTTGGACTATGGCTACACCTTC CASSAWGLRLDYGYTF
few TRBJ2-7 TRBV4-2 TRBD2 TGTGCCAGCAGCCAAGATCGACTAGCGGCGTACGAGCAGTACTTC CASSQDRLAAYEQYF
- TRBJ1-3 TRBV14 - TGTGCCAGCAGCCCCCACGGCCTCCTCGGAAACACCATATATTTT CASSPHGLLGNTIYF
few TRBJ2-1 TRBV29-1 - TGCAGCAACTACCACCTGGGCGTCGGGGAGCAGTTCTTC CSNYHLGVGEQFF
few TRBJ1-2 TRBV5-1 TRBD1 TGCGCCAGCAGCTTGAAGGGGGCGCTGGATGGCTACACCTTC CASSLKGALDGYTF
few TRBJ2-5 TRBV9 - TGTGCCAGCAGCGTAGAGGGAGTCTCGGAGACCCAGTACTTC CASSVEGVSETQYF
few TRBJ1-6 TRBV14 TRBD1 TGTGCCAGCAGCCCGCGGACAGGGGGACGTCTATCCCTCCACTTT CASSPRTGGRLSLHF
- TRBJ2-7 TRBV7-8 TRBD2 TGTGCCAGCAGCTTAGAAAGGACTAGCTCCCACGAGCAGTACTTC CASSLERTSSHEQYF
few TRBJ2-7 TRBV30 TRBD1 TGTGCCTTAGACAGGGGAGGCTACGAGCAGTACTTC CALDRGGYEQYF
few TRBJ2-1 TRBV2 - TGTGCCAGCAGTTTAGCGGAGAGCTCCTACAATGAGCAGTTCTTC CASSLAESSYNEQFF
- TRBJ2-7 TRBV11-2 - TGTGCCAGCAGCCCCGAGGTAGCGATAGACTACGAGCAGTACTTC CASSPEVAIDYEQYF
many TRBJ2-4 TRBV20-1 - TGCAGTTCTCCTGTAGCCAAAAACATTCAGTACTTC CSSPVAKNIQYF
- TRBJ2-2 TRBV20-1 TRBD2 TGCAGTGCTAGGATACTAGCGGGAGGCCCAGGGGAGCTGTTTTTT CSARILAGGPGELFF
few TRBJ2-5 TRBV15 TRBD1 TGTGCCACCAGTAGGGACAGGTTAATCCAAGAGACCCAGTACTTC CATSRDRLIQETQYF
- TRBJ2-7 TRBV11-2 - TGTGCCAGCAGCCCCTTTTCGGGCGGTCTTACCTACGAGCAGTACTTC CASSPFSGGLTYEQYF
few TRBJ2-3 TRBV10-3 - TGTGCCATCAGTGAGTCGGGGGGAGATACGCAGTATTTT CAISESGGDTQYF
many TRBJ1-4 TRBV15 - TGTGCCACCAGCAGAGTCCCGGGGAATGAAAAACTGTTTTTT CATSRVPGNEKLFF
few TRBJ2-7 TRBV20-1 TRBD1 TGCAGTGCTAGAGATCCCCGGGACAGCCCATACGAGCAGTACTTC CSARDPRDSPYEQYF
few TRBJ2-1 TRBV29-1 - TGCAGCGTTGATCAGCTCCCCTCGTCCTGGAATGAGCAGTTCTTC CSVDQLPSSWNEQFF
- TRBJ2-7 TRBV10-3 - TGTGCCATCAGAGAGACAATTGACTCCTACGAGCAGTACTTC CAIRETIDSYEQYF
many TRBJ2-5 TRBV5-1 - TGCGCCAGCAGCTTACGGACAGAAGAGACCCAGTACTTC CASSLRTEETQYF
- TRBJ2-1 TRBV24-1 TRBD2 TGTGCCACCAGCAAGGGACTAGCGGGGTATAGCTCCTACAATGAGCAGTTCTTC CATSKGLAGYSSYNEQFF
few TRBJ1-2 TRBV29-1 - TGCAGCGCTCTACATGAACCCTATGGCTACACCTTC CSALHEPYGYTF
few TRBJ2-7 TRBV5-5 TRBD1 TGTGCCAGCAGCTTGGCTGGGACAGGGAGAGGACACGAGCAGTACTTC CASSLAGTGRGHEQYF
few TRBJ2-1 TRBV7-8 - TGTGCCGGTAGATACAGGGATAGCTCCTACAATGAGCAGTTCTTC CAGRYRDSSYNEQFF
- TRBJ2-1 TRBV20-1 TRBD1 TGCAGTGCTTCTTCACCGACAGGGTCTTATGTGGAGTTCTTC CSASSPTGSYVEFF
- TRBJ2-2 TRBV4-2 - TGTGCCAGCAGCCACCCTACTAGCCCCACGAACACCGGGGAGCTGTTTTTT CASSHPTSPTNTGELFF
- TRBJ2-5 TRBV4-1 - TGCGCCAGCAGCCAAGTGGCAGCGGTAGAGACCCAGTACTTC CASSQVAAVETQYF
- TRBJ1-6 TRBV4-1 - TGCGCCAGCAGCCAAGATCTAACCCCCCTCCACTTT CASSQDLTPLHF
- TRBJ2-7 TRBV5-1 - TGCGCCAGCAACCCTTTGGTGTGGGGCTCCTACGAGCAGTACTTC CASNPLVWGSYEQYF
few TRBJ2-2 TRBV6-5 TRBD2 TGTGCCAGCAGTTACTCAACTAGCGGGAGGGGGGAGCTGTTTTTT CASSYSTSGRGELFF
many TRBJ2-5 TRBV4-1 - TGCGCCAGCAGCCACGCGGGACTGCGGGAGACCCAGTACTTC CASSHAGLRETQYF
- TRBJ2-2 TRBV6-5 - TGTGCCAGCAGTTACCCGGGCCCCCCCGGGGAGCTGTTTTTT CASSYPGPPGELFF
many TRBJ2-3 TRBV28 - TGTGCCAGCAGGCCGAGAAGTCCTTTTCGCCCAGATACGCAGTATTTT CASRPRSPFRPDTQYF
many TRBJ2-6 TRBV5-1 - TGCGCCAGCGGGGACTCTGGGGCCAACGTCCTGACTTTC CASGDSGANVLTF